Below, 2 T cell receptor beta chains from the same sample are listed, as sequenced in a study of T cells after yellow fever vaccination. TCRdb ran MiXCR on the 5' RACE reads and lists one entry per CDR3 protein. The repertoire includes about 550,000 distinct CDR3 sequences, less than 20% of them detected once, and 14% sits in the top ten. The material was PBMCs, obtained 15 days after the yellow fever booster vaccination. These receptors were obtained from a man between 25 and 39 years old who received the YFV17D yellow fever vaccine.

The chain employs TRBV20-1 and TRBJ2-7, with D tentatively TRBD2 (6 bases). CDR3 size: 14 residues. Trimming shortened V by 3 bases and J by 4 bases, and 16 bases separated the two germline ends. Germline loops: CDR1 DFQATT, CDR2 SNEGSKA (reference sequence). The CDR3 DNA is TGCAGTGCTAGTGGGGGGAGCCACTTATACGAGCAGTACTTC. Translation gives CSASGGSHLYEQYF.

The sample holds one count of this clonotype. This may come from a read error, since a much larger clone is one base off. This chain joins TRBV6-5 and TRBJ2-1, with D perhaps given as TRBD1 or TRBD2 (5 bases each). Germline values: CDR1 MNHEY, CDR2 SVGAGI. The CDR3 runs 13 residues. The CDR3 DNA reads TGTGCCAGCAGTTGGGACGGGTACAATGAGCTGTTCTTC. Its protein product is CASSWDGYNELFF.